Following are 5 T cell receptor beta chains from one sample sequenced in a study of T cells in Graves' hyperthyroidism and ophthalmopathy (dated 2019 in TCRdb). Libraries were prepared through multiplex PCR. The sequencer listed for this sample is Illumina HiSeq 2000. TCR beta CDR3 regions were amplified from RNA transcripts. For the first round of RT-PCR on the TCR CDR3, the HTBI primer set was used together with the Qiagen OneStep RT-PCR kit. TCRdb cleaned the public reads at Q25 with fastp, built clones with MiXCR and kept in-frame beta chains. Identical CDR3 proteins give one entry, which carries the most common genes and DNA. The sample has roughly 800,000 distinct CDR3 sequences on record, 35% to 40% of them singletons. Jointly, the top ten make up about 8.9% of the sample. The sample was blood. These receptors originate from a man between 18 and 29 years old with Graves' hyperthyroidism.

The chain carries TRBV20-1 and TRBJ2-2; D perhaps matches TRBD2 (5 bases). This CDR3 spans 14 amino acids. Per germline, CDR1 DFQATT and CDR2 SNEGSKA (reference sequence). Trimming cost V 6 bases and J 5 bases, with 16 bases left between them. CDR3 residues: CSASTSGSTGELFF. The CDR3 DNA reads TGCAGTGCCAGCACCTCGGGGTCGACCGGGGAGCTGTTTTTT.

The rearrangement links TRBV7-6 to TRBJ2-7, with TRBD2 matching over 7 bases. V lost 6 bases to trimming and J lost 7 bases; unmatched junction nucleotides: 12. Germline CDR1 and CDR2: SGHVS and FNYEAQ. The CDR3 runs to 14 residues. The CDR3, as DNA: TGTGCCAGCAGTCAAGCGGGGCCGAAGGAAGAGCAGTACTTC. Protein product: CASSQAGPKEEQYF.

Comment on this clonotype: A read error may explain this, as a much larger clone is one base away. The V call is TRBV24-1, the J call TRBJ2-5; D is undetermined. Trimming stripped 4 bases from V and 5 bases from J, with 13 bases between. Germline-derived CDR1 and CDR2 are KGHDR and SFDVKD. The CDR3 length is 14 residues. The chain's CDR3 is CATSESGGLETQYF. CDR3 nucleotides: TGTGCCACCAGTGAATCAGGTGGGCTCGAGACCCAGTACTTC.

This clonotype was recorded many times. The chain couples TRBV20-1 to TRBJ1-5; D gene unclear. Germline lookup yields CDR1 DFQATT and CDR2 SNEGSKA (reference sequence). Trimming removed 2 bases from V and 1 base from J, with 3 bases in between. The CDR3 is 12 amino acids. CDR3 nucleotide sequence: TGCAGTGCTAGAACAAGCAATCAGCCCCAGCATTTT. Amino acids: CSARTSNQPQHF.

V gene TRBV7-2 combines with J gene TRBJ2-5; TRBD1 aligns across 7 bases. V lost 8 bases, J lost 2 bases, and 8 bases stayed unmatched. CDR3 length: 14 residues. In germline, CDR1 is SGHTA, CDR2 FQGNSA. The CDR3 protein is CASGIGTAQETQYF. DNA for the CDR3: TGTGCCAGCGGCATTGGGACAGCTCAAGAGACCCAGTACTTC.